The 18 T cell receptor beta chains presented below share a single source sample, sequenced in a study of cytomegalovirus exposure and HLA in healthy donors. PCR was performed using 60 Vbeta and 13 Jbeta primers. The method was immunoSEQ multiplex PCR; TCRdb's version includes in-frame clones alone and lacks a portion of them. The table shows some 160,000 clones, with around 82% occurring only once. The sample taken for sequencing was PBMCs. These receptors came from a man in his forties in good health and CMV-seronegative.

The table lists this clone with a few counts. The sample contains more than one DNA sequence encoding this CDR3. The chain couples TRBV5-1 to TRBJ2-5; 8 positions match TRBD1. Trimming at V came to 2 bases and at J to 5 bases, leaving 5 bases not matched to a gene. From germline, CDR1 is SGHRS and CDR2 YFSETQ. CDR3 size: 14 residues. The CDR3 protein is CASSFQGAGETQYF. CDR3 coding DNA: TGCGCCAGCAGCTTCCAGGGGGCGGGGGAGACCCAGTACTTC.

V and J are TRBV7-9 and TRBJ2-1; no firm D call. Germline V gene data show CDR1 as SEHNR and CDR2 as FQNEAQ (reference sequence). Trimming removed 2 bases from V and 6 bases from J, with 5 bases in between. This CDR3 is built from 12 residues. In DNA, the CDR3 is TGTGCCAGCAGCTTACACGGCAATGAGCAGTTCTTC. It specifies CASSLHGNEQFF.

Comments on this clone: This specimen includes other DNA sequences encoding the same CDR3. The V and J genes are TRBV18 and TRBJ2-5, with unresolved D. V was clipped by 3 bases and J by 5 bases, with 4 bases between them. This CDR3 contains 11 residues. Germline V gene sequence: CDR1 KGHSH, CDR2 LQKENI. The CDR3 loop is CASSPGETQYF. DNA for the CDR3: TGTGCCAGCTCACCCGGGGAGACCCAGTACTTC. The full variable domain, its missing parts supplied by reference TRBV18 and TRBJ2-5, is NAGVMQNPRHLVRRRGQEARLRCSPMKGHSHVYWYRQLPEEGLKFMVYLQKENIIDESGMPKERFSAEFPKEGPSILRIQQVVRGDSAAYFCASSPGETQYFGPGTRLLVL.

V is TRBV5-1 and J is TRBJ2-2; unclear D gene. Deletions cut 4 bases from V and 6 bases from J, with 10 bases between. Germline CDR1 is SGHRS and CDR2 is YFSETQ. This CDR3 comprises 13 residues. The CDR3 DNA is TGCGCCAGCAGCAACCGAGACTCCGGGGAGCTGTTTTTT. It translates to CASSNRDSGELFF.

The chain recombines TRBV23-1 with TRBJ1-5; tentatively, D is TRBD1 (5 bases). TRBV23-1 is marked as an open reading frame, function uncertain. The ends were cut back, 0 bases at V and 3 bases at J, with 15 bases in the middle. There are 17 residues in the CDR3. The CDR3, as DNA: TGCGCCAGCAGTCAATCGAGGAGGGGAGAGTCCAATCAGCCCCAGCATTTT. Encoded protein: CASSQSRRGESNQPQHF.

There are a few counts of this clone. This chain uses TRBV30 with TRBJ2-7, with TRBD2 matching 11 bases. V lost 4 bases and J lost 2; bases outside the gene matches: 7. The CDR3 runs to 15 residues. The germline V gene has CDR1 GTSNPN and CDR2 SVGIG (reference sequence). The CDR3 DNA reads TGTGCCTGGACGGTAGCGGGAGGGCGGGCCTACGAGCAGTACTTC. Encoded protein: CAWTVAGGRAYEQYF. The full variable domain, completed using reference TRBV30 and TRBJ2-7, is SQTIHQWPATLVQPVGSPLSLECTVEGTSNPNLYWYRQAAGRGLQLLFYSVGIGQISSEVPQNLSASRPQDRQFILSSKKLLLSDSGFYLCAWTVAGGRAYEQYFGPGTRLTVT.

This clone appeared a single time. As DNA, the CDR3 is TGTGCCAGCAGAGGACAGGGGGGAACCTACGAGCAGTACTTC. It translates to CASRGQGGTYEQYF. The chain carries TRBV25-1 and TRBJ2-7; 10 bases fit TRBD1. The germline V gene has CDR1 MGHDK and CDR2 SYGVNS. Unmatched junction bases numbered 4, after V lost 6 bases and J lost 2 bases. The CDR3 is made up of 14 amino acids.

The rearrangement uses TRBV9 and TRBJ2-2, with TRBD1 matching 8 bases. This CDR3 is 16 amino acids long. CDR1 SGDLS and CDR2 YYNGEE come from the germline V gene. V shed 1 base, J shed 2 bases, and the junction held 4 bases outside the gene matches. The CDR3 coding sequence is TGTGCCAGCAGCGTACGTGGACAGGGTAACACCGGGGAGCTGTTTTTT. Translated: CASSVRGQGNTGELFF.

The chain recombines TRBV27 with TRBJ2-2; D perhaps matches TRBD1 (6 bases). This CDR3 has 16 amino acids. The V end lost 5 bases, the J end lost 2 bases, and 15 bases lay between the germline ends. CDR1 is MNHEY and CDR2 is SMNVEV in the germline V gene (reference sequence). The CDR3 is CASSPYRVPNTGELFF. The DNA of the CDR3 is TGTGCCAGCAGTCCCTACAGGGTACCTAACACCGGGGAGCTGTTTTTT.

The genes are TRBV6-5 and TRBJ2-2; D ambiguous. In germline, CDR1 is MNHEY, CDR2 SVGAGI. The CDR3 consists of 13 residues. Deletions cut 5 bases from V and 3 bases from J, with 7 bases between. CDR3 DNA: TGTGCCAGCAGTCCCCGGGACACCGGGGAGCTGTTTTTT. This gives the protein CASSPRDTGELFF.

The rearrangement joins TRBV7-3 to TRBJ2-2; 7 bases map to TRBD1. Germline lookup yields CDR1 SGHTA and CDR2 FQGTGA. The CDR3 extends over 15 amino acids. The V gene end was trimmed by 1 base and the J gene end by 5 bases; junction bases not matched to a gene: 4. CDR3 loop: CASSLNRGQTGELFF. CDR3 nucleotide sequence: TGTGCCAGCAGCTTAAACAGGGGCCAGACCGGGGAGCTGTTTTTT.

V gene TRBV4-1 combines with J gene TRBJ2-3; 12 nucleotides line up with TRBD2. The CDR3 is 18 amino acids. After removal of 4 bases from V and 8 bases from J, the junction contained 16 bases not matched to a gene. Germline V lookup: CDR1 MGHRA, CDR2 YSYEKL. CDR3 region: CASSLRLAGAASEGTQYF. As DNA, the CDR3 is TGCGCCAGCAGCCTAAGACTAGCGGGGGCCGCGAGTGAGGGTACGCAGTATTTT.

The chain's CDR3 is CASSRDKSNTGELFF. CDR3 nucleotides: TGTGCCAGCAGTAGGGACAAATCGAACACCGGGGAGCTGTTTTTT. The chain is built from TRBV6-6 and TRBJ2-2; D perhaps matches TRBD1 (6 bases). The germline V gene encodes CDR1 MNHNY and CDR2 SVGAGI (reference sequence). Trimming cost V 5 bases and J 0 bases, with 10 bases left between them. The CDR3 has 15 residues.

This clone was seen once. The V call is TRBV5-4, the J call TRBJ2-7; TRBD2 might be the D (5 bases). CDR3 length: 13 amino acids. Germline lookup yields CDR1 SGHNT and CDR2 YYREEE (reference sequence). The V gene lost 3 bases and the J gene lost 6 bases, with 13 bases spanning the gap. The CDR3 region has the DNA TGTGCCAGCAGCTCGCCCGGACTCGGCGAGCAGTACTTC. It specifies CASSSPGLGEQYF.

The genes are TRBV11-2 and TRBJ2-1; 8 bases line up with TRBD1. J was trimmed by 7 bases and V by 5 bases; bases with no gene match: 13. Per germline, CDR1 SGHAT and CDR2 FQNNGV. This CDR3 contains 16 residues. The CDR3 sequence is CASSPQSGQGANEQFF. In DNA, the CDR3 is TGTGCCAGCAGCCCCCAAAGCGGGCAGGGGGCAAATGAGCAGTTCTTC.

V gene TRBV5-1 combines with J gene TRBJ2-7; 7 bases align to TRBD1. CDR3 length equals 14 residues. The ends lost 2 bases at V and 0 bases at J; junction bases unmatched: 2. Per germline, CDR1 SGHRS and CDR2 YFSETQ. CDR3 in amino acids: CASSFTGVSYEQYF. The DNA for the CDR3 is TGCGCCAGCAGCTTCACAGGGGTCTCCTACGAGCAGTACTTC. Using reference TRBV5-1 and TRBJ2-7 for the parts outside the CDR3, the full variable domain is KAGVTQTPRYLIKTRGQQVTLSCSPISGHRSVSWYQQTPGQGLQFLFEYFSETQRNKGNFPGRFSGRQFSNSRSEMNVSTLELGDSALYLCASSFTGVSYEQYFGPGTRLTVT.

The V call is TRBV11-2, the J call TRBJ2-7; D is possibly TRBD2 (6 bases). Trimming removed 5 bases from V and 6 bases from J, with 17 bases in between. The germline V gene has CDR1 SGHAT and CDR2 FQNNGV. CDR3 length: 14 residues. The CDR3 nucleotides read TGTGCCAGCAGCCCGGTGTTAGGAGGGGTCGAGCAGTACTTC. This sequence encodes CASSPVLGGVEQYF. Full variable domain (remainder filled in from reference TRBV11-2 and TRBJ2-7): EAGVAQSPRYKIIEKRQSVAFWCNPISGHATLYWYQQILGQGPKLLIQFQNNGVVDDSQLPKDRFSAERLKGVDSTLKIQPAKLEDSAVYLCASSPVLGGVEQYFGPGTRLTVT.

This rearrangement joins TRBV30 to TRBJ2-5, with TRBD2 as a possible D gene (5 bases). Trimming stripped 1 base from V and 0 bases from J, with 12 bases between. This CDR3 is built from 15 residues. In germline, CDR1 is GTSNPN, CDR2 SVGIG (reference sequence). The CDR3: CAWSGRSFYQETQYF. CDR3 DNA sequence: TGTGCCTGGAGTGGGAGGAGTTTTTACCAAGAGACCCAGTACTTC.